The 10 T cell receptor beta chains listed next were all sequenced from one sample in a study of blood T cell repertoires in COVID-19. The protocol was immunoSEQ multiplex PCR, while the TCRdb copy is restricted to in-frame clones and leaves out a portion. The table shows over 200,000 clones, with 83% occurring only once. Sample: peripheral blood. These receptor sequences come from a woman aged 25 to 39 with COVID-19, enrolled during active disease.

This clone appeared a few times. The CDR3 DNA reads as TGTGCCTGGAGTGTATCTTTAGTGGGACAGTACTATGGCTACACCTTC. Protein product: CAWSVSLVGQYYGYTF. The rearrangement links TRBV30 to TRBJ1-2; 7 positions match TRBD1. The V segment lost 0 bases and the J segment 3 bases; nucleotides outside the gene matches: 10. Germline loops: CDR1 GTSNPN, CDR2 SVGIG (reference sequence). The CDR3 spans 16 residues.

J is TRBJ2-1 and V is TRBV19, with D possibly TRBD2 on 6 matching bases. The CDR3 totals 15 residues. Trimming shortened V by 8 bases and J by 2 bases, and 16 bases separated the two germline ends. Per the germline V gene, CDR1 is LNHDA and CDR2 is SQIVND (reference sequence). Written as DNA, the CDR3 is TGTGCCAGTGGGAGACTAGATTTCCCCTACAATGAGCAGTTCTTC. Protein: CASGRLDFPYNEQFF.

V and J are TRBV18 and TRBJ1-3; tentatively, D is TRBD1 (6 bases). V shed 6 bases and J shed 1 base, with 10 bases lying between them. CDR1 is KGHSH and CDR2 is LQKENI in the germline V gene. CDR3 length: 14 residues. The CDR3 nucleotides are TGTGCCAGCTCGCCTGGGACATCTGGAAACACCATATATTTT. Amino acid sequence: CASSPGTSGNTIYF.

The CDR3, as DNA: TGTGCCAGCAGCCTGGGACAGGGGGCGTCGGCTGAAGCTTTCTTT. This sequence encodes CASSLGQGASAEAFF. This chain joins TRBV5-4 and TRBJ1-1; 12 positions match TRBD1. The V gene end was trimmed by 4 bases and the J gene end by 6 bases; junction bases not matched to a gene: 7. Germline CDR1 is SGHNT and CDR2 is YYREEE (reference sequence). The CDR3 has 15 residues.

A single count supports this clone. J is TRBJ2-1 and V is TRBV6-5, with 12 bases aligning to TRBD2. With V trimmed by 7 bases and J by 7 bases, 5 bases remained unmatched. Germline CDR1 reads MNHEY; CDR2 reads SVGAGI. The CDR3 covers 14 residues. The CDR3 spells CASTRLAGENEQFF. CDR3 nucleotides: TGTGCCAGCACACGACTAGCGGGAGAGAATGAGCAGTTCTTC.

The chain is built from TRBV28 and TRBJ1-6; possibly TRBD1 for D (5 bases). Germline V CDR1 and CDR2: MDHEN, SYDVKM. CDR3 length equals 17 residues. V gave up 2 bases and J gave up 0 bases, with 11 bases separating them. The CDR3 nucleotides read TGTGCCAGCAGTTTACCAGGGCCGAGCTCCTATAATTCACCCCTCCACTTT. Protein sequence: CASSLPGPSSYNSPLHF.

The V and J genes are TRBV27 and TRBJ1-1, with 8 bases lining up with TRBD1. V was clipped by 5 bases and J by 5 bases; unmatched bases: 10. Germline CDR1 is MNHEY and CDR2 is SMNVEV (reference sequence). This CDR3 contains 15 residues. As DNA, the CDR3 is TGTGCCAGCAGTCAGGGGACAGGCTTCGGTACTGAAGCTTTCTTT. Translated: CASSQGTGFGTEAFF.

V and J are TRBV5-4 and TRBJ2-7, with 7 bases fitting TRBD1. There are 14 residues in the CDR3. Germline values: CDR1 SGHNT, CDR2 YYREEE (reference sequence). With V trimmed by 3 bases and J by 3 bases, 6 bases remained unmatched. The CDR3 sequence is CASSSTGTDYEQYF. CDR3 coding DNA: TGTGCCAGCAGCTCGACCGGGACAGACTACGAGCAGTACTTC.

The chain recombines TRBV29-1 with TRBJ1-2, with D tentatively TRBD1 (5 bases). The V end lost 8 bases, the J end lost 7 bases, and 23 bases lay between the germline ends. The CDR3 loop spans 14 amino acids. CDR1 and CDR2 (germline): SQVTM, ANQGSEA. CDR3 in amino acids: CSLELGPRGGGYTF. The DNA for the CDR3 is TGCAGCCTAGAACTCGGGCCTAGGGGTGGTGGCTACACCTTC.

The V call is TRBV5-3, the J call TRBJ1-1; D is undetermined. TRBV5-3 is an open reading frame whose function is uncertain. The V and J ends lost 4 bases and 6 bases respectively, with 10 bases between them. The CDR3 is 12 residues long. The CDR3 is CARSLAFPEAFF. CDR3 DNA sequence: TGTGCCAGAAGCCTGGCCTTCCCTGAAGCTTTCTTT.